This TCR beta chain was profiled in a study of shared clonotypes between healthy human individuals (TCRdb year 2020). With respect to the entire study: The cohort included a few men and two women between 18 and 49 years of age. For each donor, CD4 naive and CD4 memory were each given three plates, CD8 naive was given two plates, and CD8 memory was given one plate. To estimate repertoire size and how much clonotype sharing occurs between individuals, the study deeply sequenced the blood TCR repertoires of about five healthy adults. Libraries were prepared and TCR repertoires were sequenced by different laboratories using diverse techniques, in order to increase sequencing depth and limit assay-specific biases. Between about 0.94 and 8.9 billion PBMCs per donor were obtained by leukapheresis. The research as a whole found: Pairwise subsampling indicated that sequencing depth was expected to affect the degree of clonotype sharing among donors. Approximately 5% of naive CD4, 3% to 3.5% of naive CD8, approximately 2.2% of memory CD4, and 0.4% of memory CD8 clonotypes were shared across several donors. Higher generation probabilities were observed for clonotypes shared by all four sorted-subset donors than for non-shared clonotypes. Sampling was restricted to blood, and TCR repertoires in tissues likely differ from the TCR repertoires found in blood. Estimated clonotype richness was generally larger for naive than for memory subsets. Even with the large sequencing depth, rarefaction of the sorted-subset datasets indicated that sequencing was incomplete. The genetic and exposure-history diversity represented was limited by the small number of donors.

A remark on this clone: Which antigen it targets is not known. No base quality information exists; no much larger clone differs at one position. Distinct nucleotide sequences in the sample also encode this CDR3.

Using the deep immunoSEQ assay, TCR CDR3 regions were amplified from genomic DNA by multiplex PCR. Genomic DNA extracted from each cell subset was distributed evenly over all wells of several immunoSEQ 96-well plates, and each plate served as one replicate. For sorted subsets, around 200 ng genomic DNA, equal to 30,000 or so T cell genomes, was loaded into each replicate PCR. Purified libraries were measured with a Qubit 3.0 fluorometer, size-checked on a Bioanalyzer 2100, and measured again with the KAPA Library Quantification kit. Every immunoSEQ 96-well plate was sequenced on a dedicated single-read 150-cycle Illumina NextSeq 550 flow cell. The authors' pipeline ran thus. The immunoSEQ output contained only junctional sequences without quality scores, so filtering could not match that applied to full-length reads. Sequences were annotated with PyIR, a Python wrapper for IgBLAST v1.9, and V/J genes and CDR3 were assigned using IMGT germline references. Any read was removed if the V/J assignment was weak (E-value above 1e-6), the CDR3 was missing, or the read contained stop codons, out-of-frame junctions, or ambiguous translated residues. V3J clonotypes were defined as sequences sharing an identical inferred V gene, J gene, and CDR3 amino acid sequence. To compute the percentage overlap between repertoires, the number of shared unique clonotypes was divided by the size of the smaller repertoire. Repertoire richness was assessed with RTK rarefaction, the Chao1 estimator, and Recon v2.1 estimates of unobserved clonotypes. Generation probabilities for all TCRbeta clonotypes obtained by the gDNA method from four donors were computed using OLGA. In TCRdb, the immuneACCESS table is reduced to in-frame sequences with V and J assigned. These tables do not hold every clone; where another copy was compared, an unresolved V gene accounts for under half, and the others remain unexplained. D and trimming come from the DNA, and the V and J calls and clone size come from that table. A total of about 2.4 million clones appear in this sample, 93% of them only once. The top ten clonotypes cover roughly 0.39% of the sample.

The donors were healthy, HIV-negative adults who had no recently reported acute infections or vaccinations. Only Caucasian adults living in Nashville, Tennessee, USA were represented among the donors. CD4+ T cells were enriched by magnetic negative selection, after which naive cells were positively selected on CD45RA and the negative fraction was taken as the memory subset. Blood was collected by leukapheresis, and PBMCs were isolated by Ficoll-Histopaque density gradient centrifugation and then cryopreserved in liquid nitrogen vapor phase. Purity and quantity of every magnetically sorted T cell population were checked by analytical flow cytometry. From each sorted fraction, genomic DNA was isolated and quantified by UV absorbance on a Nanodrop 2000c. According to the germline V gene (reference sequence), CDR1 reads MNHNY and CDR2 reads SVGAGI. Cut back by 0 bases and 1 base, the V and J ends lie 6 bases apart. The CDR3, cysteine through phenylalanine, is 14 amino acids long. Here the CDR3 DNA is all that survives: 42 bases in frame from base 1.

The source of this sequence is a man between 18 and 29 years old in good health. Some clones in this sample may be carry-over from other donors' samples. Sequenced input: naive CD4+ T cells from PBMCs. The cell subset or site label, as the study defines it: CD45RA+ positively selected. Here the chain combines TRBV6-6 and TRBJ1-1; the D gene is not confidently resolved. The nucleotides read TGTGCCAGCAGTTACTCAGCAGGGAACACTGAAGCTTTCTTT. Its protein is CASSYSAGNTEAFF.